These T cell receptor beta chains were read from a single sample in a study of blood T cell repertoires in COVID-19. Using immunoSEQ multiplex PCR, the repertoire was profiled, and TCRdb retains in-frame clones only, with some absent. This sample carries about 140,000 clones, approximately 84% of them seen once, and the ten largest clones take roughly 8.6%. The sample consisted of peripheral blood. The source is a woman over 75 in a cohort sampled during active or convalescent COVID-19. CDR3s include the opening cysteine and the closing phenylalanine or tryptophan. The D gene is left open where the match is weak. Clone size appears in some rows only: once, few, many, or a class for an expanded clone.

d_call,v_call,j_call,clone_size,cdr3_nt,cdr3_aa
-,TRBV11-3,TRBJ2-7,-,TGTGCCAGCAGCTTATTCTCTGGTGTGCAGGGCCACGAGCAGTACTTC,CASSLFSGVQGHEQYF
-,TRBV2,TRBJ2-1,-,TGTGCCACCACCAGGCGGGGCTCCTACAATGAGCAGTTCTTC,CATTRRGSYNEQFF
TRBD2,TRBV15,TRBJ2-3,-,TGTGCCACCAGCAGAGTTCAGCGGGGGGCCACAGATACGCAGTATTTT,CATSRVQRGATDTQYF
TRBD1,TRBV27,TRBJ2-5,many,TGTGCCAGCAGCCTCAATCCGGGACAGGGGCTGGGGACCCAGTACTTC,CASSLNPGQGLGTQYF
TRBD2,TRBV18,TRBJ2-1,-,TGTGCCAGCTCACGGGACTACACCTACAATGAGCAGTTCTTC,CASSRDYTYNEQFF
-,TRBV28,TRBJ2-1,-,TGTGCCAGCAGTTCAGGGACACTGCTCTCCTACAATGAGCAGTTCTTC,CASSSGTLLSYNEQFF
-,TRBV4-2,TRBJ1-2,-,TGTGCCAGCAGCCAATACACCTATGGCTACACCTTC,CASSQYTYGYTF
-,TRBV11-2,TRBJ1-5,-,TGTGCCAGCAGCTTATCGGAGCATCAGCCCCAGCATTTT,CASSLSEHQPQHF
-,TRBV27,TRBJ2-6,few,TGTGCCAGCAGTTTGGAGGGCTTTTTCTCTGGGGCCAACGTCCTGACTTTC,CASSLEGFFSGANVLTF
TRBD1,TRBV19,TRBJ2-3,-,TGTGCCAGTAGTATCGGTGGATCGGCAGGGGGCCTCACAGATACGCAGTATTTT,CASSIGGSAGGLTDTQYF
-,TRBV18,TRBJ2-5,-,TGTGCCAGCTCACCAAATATTAAAGAGACCCAGTACTTC,CASSPNIKETQYF